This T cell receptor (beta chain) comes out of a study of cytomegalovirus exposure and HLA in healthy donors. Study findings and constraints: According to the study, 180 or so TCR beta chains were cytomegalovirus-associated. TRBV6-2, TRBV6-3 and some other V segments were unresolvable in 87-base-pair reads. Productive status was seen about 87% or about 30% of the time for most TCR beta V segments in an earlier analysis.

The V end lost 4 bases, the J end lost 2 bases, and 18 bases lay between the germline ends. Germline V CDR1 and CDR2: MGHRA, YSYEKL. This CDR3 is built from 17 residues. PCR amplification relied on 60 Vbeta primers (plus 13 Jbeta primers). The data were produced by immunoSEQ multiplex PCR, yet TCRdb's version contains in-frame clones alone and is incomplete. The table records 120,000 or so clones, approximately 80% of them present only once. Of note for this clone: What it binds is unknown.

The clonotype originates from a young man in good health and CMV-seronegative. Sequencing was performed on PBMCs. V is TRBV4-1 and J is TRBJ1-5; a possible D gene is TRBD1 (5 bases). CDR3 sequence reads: CASSPLAFARGNQPQHF. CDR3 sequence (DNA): TGCGCCAGCAGCCCTTTGGCTTTCGCCAGGGGCAATCAGCCCCAGCATTTT.